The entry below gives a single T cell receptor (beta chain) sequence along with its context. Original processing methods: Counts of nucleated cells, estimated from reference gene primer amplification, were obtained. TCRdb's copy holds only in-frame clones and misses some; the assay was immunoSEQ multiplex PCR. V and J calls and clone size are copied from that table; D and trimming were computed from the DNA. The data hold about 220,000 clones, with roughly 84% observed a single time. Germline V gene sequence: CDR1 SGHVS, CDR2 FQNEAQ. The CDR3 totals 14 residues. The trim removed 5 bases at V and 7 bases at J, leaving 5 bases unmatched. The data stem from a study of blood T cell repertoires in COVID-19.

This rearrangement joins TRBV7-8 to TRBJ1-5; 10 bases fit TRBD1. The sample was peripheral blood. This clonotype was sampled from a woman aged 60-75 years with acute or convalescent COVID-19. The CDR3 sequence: CASSPGQGNQPQHF. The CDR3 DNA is TGTGCCAGCAGCCCGGGACAGGGGAACCAGCCCCAGCATTTT.